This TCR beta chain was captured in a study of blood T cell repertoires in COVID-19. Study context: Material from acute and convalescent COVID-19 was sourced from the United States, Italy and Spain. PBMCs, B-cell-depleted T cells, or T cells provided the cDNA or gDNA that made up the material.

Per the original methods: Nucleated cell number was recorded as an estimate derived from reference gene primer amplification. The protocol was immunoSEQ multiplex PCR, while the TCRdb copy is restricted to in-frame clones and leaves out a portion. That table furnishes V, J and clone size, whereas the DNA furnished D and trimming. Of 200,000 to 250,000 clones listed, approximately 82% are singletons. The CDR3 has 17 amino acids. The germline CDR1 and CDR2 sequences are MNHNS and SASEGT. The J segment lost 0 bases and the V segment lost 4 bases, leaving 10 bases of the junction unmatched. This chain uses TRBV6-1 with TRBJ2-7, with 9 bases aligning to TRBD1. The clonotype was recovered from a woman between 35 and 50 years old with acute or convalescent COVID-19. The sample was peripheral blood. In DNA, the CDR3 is TGTGCCAGCAGTGGCGTCGCACCGGGACAGGGCTCCTACGAGCAGTACTTC. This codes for CASSGVAPGQGSYEQYF.